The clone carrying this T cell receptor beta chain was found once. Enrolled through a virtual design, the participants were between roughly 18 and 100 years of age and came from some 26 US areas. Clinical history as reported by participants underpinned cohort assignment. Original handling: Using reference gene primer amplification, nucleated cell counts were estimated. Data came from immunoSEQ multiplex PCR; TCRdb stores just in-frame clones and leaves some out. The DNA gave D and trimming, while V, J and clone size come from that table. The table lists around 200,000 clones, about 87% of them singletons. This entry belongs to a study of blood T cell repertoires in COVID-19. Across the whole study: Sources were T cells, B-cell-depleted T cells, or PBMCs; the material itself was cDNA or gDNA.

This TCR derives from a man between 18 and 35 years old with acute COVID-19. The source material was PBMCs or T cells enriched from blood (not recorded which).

The CDR3: CASSTRGGWEQFF. The CDR3 DNA reads as TGTGCCAGTAGTACTAGGGGAGGGTGGGAGCAGTTCTTC. The chain is built from TRBV19 and TRBJ2-1, with 7 bases matching TRBD2. Germline CDR1 reads LNHDA; CDR2 reads SQIVND (reference sequence). This CDR3 is built from 13 residues. The V and J ends lost 4 bases and 10 bases, in that order; junction bases with no gene match: 7.